This passage covers 30 T cell receptor beta chains from one sample sequenced in a study of blood T cell repertoires in COVID-19. Data came from immunoSEQ multiplex PCR; TCRdb stores just in-frame clones and leaves some out. The sample contains 70,000 to 95,000 clones, roughly 88% of which appear only once. Sequenced sample: peripheral blood. These receptor sequences come from a human donor with active COVID-19. The donor label of this sample is uncertain.

V is TRBV30 and J is TRBJ2-7, with a tentative D call TRBD2 (6 bases). Germline V gives CDR1 GTSNPN, CDR2 SVGIG (reference sequence). Trimming removed 4 bases from V and 7 bases from J, with 20 bases in between. The CDR3 extends over 14 amino acids. For the CDR3, the DNA is TGTGCCTGGATCCCTTATGGGGTCGCGGGGGAGCAGTACTTC. As protein: CAWIPYGVAGEQYF. Complete variable domain (other parts from reference TRBV30 and TRBJ2-7): SQTIHQWPATLVQPVGSPLSLECTVEGTSNPNLYWYRQAAGRGLQLLFYSVGIGQISSEVPQNLSASRPQDRQFILSSKKLLLSDSGFYLCAWIPYGVAGEQYFGPGTRLTVT.

The V call is TRBV10-2, the J call TRBJ2-5, with 10 bases aligning to TRBD2. Trimming removed 3 bases from V and 5 bases from J; junction bases left unmatched: 3. Germline V gives CDR1 WSHSY, CDR2 SAAADI. The CDR3 contains 14 residues. The CDR3 reads CASSELAGMETQYF. CDR3 nucleotide sequence: TGCGCCAGCAGTGAACTAGCGGGGATGGAGACCCAGTACTTC.

V and J are TRBV4-2 and TRBJ2-3; weak D call: TRBD2 (6 bases). Trimming pared 4 bases from V and 4 bases from J, leaving 12 bases between. Germline V gives CDR1 LGHNA, CDR2 YNFKEQ. CDR3 length: 14 amino acids. The CDR3 DNA sequence: TGTGCCAGCAGCCCGCCTAGCGTCCCAGATACGCAGTATTTT. It yields the protein CASSPPSVPDTQYF.

This clone was detected a few times. A read error may account for a junction end that differs from germline. The J gene is TRBJ2-7, the V gene TRBV7-7; 7 nucleotides align to TRBD1. This CDR3 comprises 15 residues. Germline V CDR1 and CDR2: SSHAT, FNYEAQ (reference sequence). The CDR3 is CASSLVGQRSYEQYF. For the CDR3, the DNA is TGTGCTAGCAGCTTAGTGGGACAGAGGAGCTACGAGCAGTACTTC.

J is TRBJ2-1 and V is TRBV11-3; the D gene is possibly TRBD2 (5 bases). V was clipped by 1 base and J by 3 bases, with 10 bases between them. The CDR3 is made up of 15 amino acids. Germline V gives CDR1 SGHNT, CDR2 YENEEA. CDR3: CASSLVASSYNEQFF. In DNA, the CDR3 is TGTGCCAGCAGCTTAGTGGCTAGCAGCTACAATGAGCAGTTCTTC.

This sequence joins TRBV15 and TRBJ2-5; 7 bases fit TRBD1. The CDR3 extends over 14 amino acids. V was pared by 3 bases and J by 5 bases, with 6 bases of the junction left unmatched. In germline, CDR1 is LNHNV, CDR2 YYDKDF (reference sequence). For the CDR3, the DNA is TGTGCCACCAGCAGTGAGACAGGGCGGGAGACCCAGTACTTC. Encoded protein: CATSSETGRETQYF.

V and J are TRBV19 and TRBJ2-7; D is undetermined. V lost 8 bases and J 6 bases, leaving 11 bases between the germline ends. Germline V CDR1 and CDR2: LNHDA, SQIVND (reference sequence). This CDR3 region has 11 residues. CDR3 sequence: CASQEFGEQYF. The CDR3 nucleotides read TGTGCCAGTCAGGAATTTGGCGAGCAGTACTTC.

The rearrangement joins TRBV6-5 to TRBJ1-2; tentative D call: TRBD1 (5 bases). Trimming took 4 bases from V and 7 from J, leaving 13 bases between them. Germline V gene data show CDR1 as MNHEY and CDR2 as SVGAGI. The CDR3 loop spans 13 amino acids. The CDR3 loop reads CASSLERRGGYTF. CDR3 in DNA: TGTGCCAGCAGTTTAGAGAGGAGGGGTGGCTACACCTTC.

The chain joins TRBV14 to TRBJ2-6, with unresolved D. CDR1 is SGHDN, CDR2 FVKESK, per germline. This CDR3 region has 18 residues. V lost 0 bases and J lost 0, with 12 bases in between. This chain's CDR3 is CASSQDRSVNSGANVLTF. The CDR3 DNA reads as TGTGCCAGCAGCCAAGATAGGAGCGTCAACTCTGGGGCCAACGTCCTGACTTTC.

This chain connects TRBV7-9 to TRBJ1-4, with D unclear. This CDR3 comprises 12 residues. Per germline, CDR1 SEHNR and CDR2 FQNEAQ (reference sequence). Trimming removed 3 bases at V and 7 bases at J, with 6 bases between. For the CDR3, the DNA is TGTGCCAGCAGCTTTAGACTTGAAAAACTGTTTTTT. Its protein is CASSFRLEKLFF. Variable domain in full (rest from reference TRBV7-9 and TRBJ1-4): DTGVSQNPRHKITKRGQNVTFRCDPISEHNRLYWYRQTLGQGPEFLTYFQNEAQLEKSRLLSDRFSAERPKGSFSTLEIQRTEQGDSAMYLCASSFRLEKLFFGSGTQLSVL.

The chain uses TRBV7-9 and TRBJ2-7; 8 bases match TRBD1. This CDR3 comprises 15 residues. The V and J ends lost 4 bases and 12 bases, in that order; junction bases with no gene match: 17. The germline V gene has CDR1 SEHNR and CDR2 FQNEAQ (reference sequence). The CDR3 DNA is TGTGCCAGCAGCTACGGACAGGGAGAGGCCGACACTCGGTACTTC. Translating gives CASSYGQGEADTRYF.

The V gene is TRBV7-2, the J gene TRBJ1-5, with 7 bases identical to TRBD1. This CDR3 region has 14 residues. Trimming removed 5 bases from V and 6 bases from J; junction bases left unmatched: 7. CDR1 SGHTA and CDR2 FQGNSA come from the germline V gene. The CDR3 DNA follows: TGTGCCAGCAGCCCACAGGGGCTCGCTCAGCCCCAGCATTTT. This encodes CASSPQGLAQPQHF.

This rearrangement joins TRBV7-3 to TRBJ2-7, with D perhaps TRBD2 (6 bases). Germline CDR1 reads SGHTA; CDR2 reads FQGTGA. V lost 0 bases to trimming and J lost 3 bases, with 6 bases between them. CDR3 size: 13 residues. CDR3 in amino acids: CASSLTGGYEQYF. CDR3 bases: TGTGCCAGCAGCTTAACGGGGGGCTACGAGCAGTACTTC.

The chain joins TRBV7-9 to TRBJ1-1, with a possible D match to TRBD1 (6 bases). V gave up 5 bases and J gave up 0 bases, with 10 bases separating them. The CDR3 loop spans 14 amino acids. The germline V gene has CDR1 SEHNR and CDR2 FQNEAQ (reference sequence). In nucleotides, the CDR3 is TGTGCCAGCAGCCCGACAGGCATGAACACTGAAGCTTTCTTT. Protein sequence: CASSPTGMNTEAFF.

The rearrangement joins TRBV7-2 to TRBJ2-1, with 7 positions matching TRBD1. V gave up 4 bases and J gave up 10 bases; unmatched junction bases: 1. This CDR3 spans 11 amino acids. Germline CDR1 is SGHTA and CDR2 is FQGNSA. CDR3 protein: CASSSRGEQFF. DNA for the CDR3: TGTGCCAGCAGCTCCAGGGGGGAGCAGTTCTTC.

The table lists this clone with a count of one. V is TRBV10-3 and J is TRBJ1-2; D is possibly TRBD1 (5 bases). This CDR3 region has 13 residues. The germline V and J ends were trimmed by 8 bases and 0 bases, with 10 bases remaining between them. Germline-derived CDR1 and CDR2 are ENHRY and SYGVKD. The CDR3 protein is CAIQGAANYGYTF. CDR3 bases: TGTGCCATCCAAGGGGCAGCTAACTATGGCTACACCTTC.

The V call is TRBV7-2, the J call TRBJ2-5; tentatively, D is TRBD2 (5 bases). This CDR3 has 18 amino acids. The germline V and J ends were trimmed by 1 base and 7 bases, with 25 bases remaining between them. The germline V gene has CDR1 SGHTA and CDR2 FQGNSA. The CDR3 protein is CASSLVRGAWLVEGTQYF. CDR3 nucleotides: TGTGCCAGCAGCTTAGTACGGGGTGCTTGGCTTGTTGAGGGGACCCAGTACTTC.

The rearrangement links TRBV18 to TRBJ2-7, with D maybe TRBD2 (5 bases). The CDR3 runs to 13 residues. Between the trimmed V and J ends, which lost 6 bases and 1 base, there was a span of 10 bases. Per germline, CDR1 KGHSH and CDR2 LQKENI. CDR3 protein: CASSAGNSYEQYF. DNA for the CDR3: TGTGCCAGCTCTGCGGGCAATTCCTACGAGCAGTACTTC.

This sequence joins TRBV9 and TRBJ1-4; D remains ambiguous. Trimming cost V 4 bases and J 4 bases, with 23 bases left between them. Germline CDR1 reads SGDLS; CDR2 reads YYNGEE. The CDR3 runs 18 residues. The CDR3 DNA follows: TGTGCCAGCAGCTATTCGGCGGGCAATAGTTTAGGTAATGAAAAACTGTTTTTT. This translates into CASSYSAGNSLGNEKLFF. The entire variable domain, with the rest obtained from reference TRBV9 and TRBJ1-4, is as follows: DSGVTQTPKHLITATGQRVTLRCSPRSGDLSVYWYQQSLDQGLQFLIQYYNGEERAKGNILERFSAQQFPDLHSELNLSSLELGDSALYFCASSYSAGNSLGNEKLFFGSGTQLSVL.

The CDR3: CSARTGETEAFF. The CDR3 bases are TGCAGCGCCCGGACTGGAGAGACTGAAGCTTTCTTT. The chain links TRBV29-1 to TRBJ1-1; no firm D call. This CDR3 region has 12 residues. Germline values: CDR1 SQVTM, CDR2 ANQGSEA. Trimming cost V 7 bases and J 5 bases, with 14 bases left between them.

This clone was counted between two and nine times. V and J are TRBV3-1 (or the pseudogene TRBV3-2) and TRBJ1-2; 7 bases align to TRBD1. Germline V gene sequence: CDR1 LGHDT, CDR2 YNNKEL (reference sequence). J gave up 7 bases and V 5 bases, and 10 bases lay outside the gene matches. This CDR3 contains 14 residues. This CDR3 reads CASSKGALDVGYTF. The CDR3 DNA reads TGTGCCAGCAGCAAGGGGGCGCTGGATGTTGGCTACACCTTC.

In this sample, this clone turned up once. The chain uses TRBV6-5 and TRBJ2-1; TRBD2 aligns across 11 bases. Germline-derived CDR1 and CDR2 are MNHEY and SVGAGI. The CDR3 is made up of 16 amino acids. V dropped 4 bases and J dropped 3; count of bases not matched to a gene: 5. CDR3 amino acids: CASSSSGTSGYNEQFF. For the CDR3, the DNA is TGTGCCAGCAGTTCCTCCGGGACTAGCGGCTACAATGAGCAGTTCTTC.

The CDR3 DNA is TGTGCCAGCAGCTTAGCGGCTAGCGGGGCCTTCTACAATGAGCAGTTCTTC. It translates to CASSLAASGAFYNEQFF. This chain links TRBV7-8 with TRBJ2-1, with TRBD2 identical over 9 bases. The germline V gene encodes CDR1 SGHVS and CDR2 FQNEAQ. Trimming removed 0 bases from V and 3 bases from J; junction bases left unmatched: 6. This CDR3 spans 17 amino acids.

This clone is a singleton in its sample. The chain is built from TRBV9 and TRBJ1-1, with D tentatively TRBD1 (5 bases). Trimming removed 0 bases at V and 4 bases at J, with 10 bases between. In germline, CDR1 is SGDLS, CDR2 YYNGEE. The CDR3 consists of 14 residues. In DNA form, the CDR3 reads TGTGCCAGCAGCGTAGCGGGGGAGGGCACTGAAGCTTTCTTT. This codes for CASSVAGEGTEAFF.

The genes are TRBV7-2 and TRBJ1-5, with TRBD1 identical over 10 bases. The germline V gene encodes CDR1 SGHTA and CDR2 FQGNSA. With 5 bases clipped from V and 1 base from J, the junction kept 8 bases outside the gene matches. The CDR3 extends over 17 amino acids. Here the CDR3 DNA reads TGTGCCAGCAGCAGCGGACAGGGGGTAGGAAGCAATCAGCCCCAGCATTTT. Amino acids: CASSSGQGVGSNQPQHF.

This rearrangement joins TRBV19 to TRBJ2-2, with 7 bases aligning to TRBD2. The CDR3 contains 13 residues. V lost 6 bases and J lost 5; bases outside the gene matches: 3. The V gene's germline CDR1 is LNHDA and CDR2 SQIVND (reference sequence). CDR3 protein: CASRRGGTGELFF. Here the CDR3 DNA reads TGTGCCAGTAGGCGGGGAGGGACCGGGGAGCTGTTTTTT.

V and J are TRBV3-1 (or the pseudogene TRBV3-2) and TRBJ1-1, with 7 nucleotides matching TRBD1. CDR3 length: 15 amino acids. From germline, CDR1 is LGHDT and CDR2 YNNKEL (reference sequence). Trimming cost V 1 base and J 11 bases; bases outside gene matches: 13. CDR3 sequence reads: CASSQGAQGSIVAFF. CDR3 DNA: TGTGCCAGCAGCCAAGGGGCACAGGGGTCTATCGTGGCTTTCTTT.

The chain employs TRBV10-3 and TRBJ2-1; a weak D match, TRBD1 (6 bases). CDR1 is ENHRY, CDR2 SYGVKD, per germline. This CDR3 region has 13 residues. V lost 3 bases to trimming and J lost 4 bases, with 7 bases between them. The CDR3: CAISEQGYNEQFF. The CDR3 DNA follows: TGTGCCATCAGTGAACAGGGTTACAATGAGCAGTTCTTC.

The chain uses TRBV14 and TRBJ1-2; 7 bases are shared with TRBD1. Trimming at V came to 4 bases and at J to 4 bases, leaving 9 bases not matched to a gene. The CDR3 has 15 residues. Germline V gene lookup returns CDR1 SGHDN and CDR2 FVKESK. The CDR3 spells CASSLQGQSLYGYTF. Written as DNA, the CDR3 is TGTGCCAGCAGCCTACAGGGACAGAGCCTCTATGGCTACACCTTC.

The rearrangement links TRBV5-4 to TRBJ1-1, with D possibly matching TRBD1 (5 bases). V lost 0 bases to trimming and J lost 5 bases, with 14 bases between them. This CDR3 comprises 15 residues. The germline V gene has CDR1 SGHNT and CDR2 YYREEE (reference sequence). The CDR3 protein is CASSLEAGRGTEAFF. The DNA for the CDR3 is TGTGCCAGCAGCTTGGAGGCGGGACGAGGGACTGAAGCTTTCTTT.